This entry lists 5 T cell receptor beta chains sequenced from one sample in a study of blood T cells in healthy people across ages. A J-beta primer mix and a sample-barcoded 5' primer were used in a second PCR of about 7 to 11 cycles. MiXCR, run by TCRdb on the 5' RACE reads, gives a single entry per CDR3 protein. This sample yields approximately 810,000 distinct CDR3 sequences, of which 25% to 30% are seen a single time; roughly 17% belongs to the top ten. Sequencing used blood. Every receptor here comes from a woman older than 75 in good health.

This clonotype was counted at least ten times. The chain couples TRBV9 to TRBJ2-3, with D possibly TRBD2 on 5 matching bases. The germline V and J ends were trimmed by 3 bases and 6 bases, with 17 bases remaining between them. The CDR3 contains 15 residues. Germline assignment: CDR1 SGDLS and CDR2 YYNGEE. The CDR3 reads CASSAPRSTGDTQYF. DNA of the CDR3: TGTGCCAGCAGCGCCCCCCGGAGTACGGGGGATACGCAGTATTTT.

V is TRBV6-6 and J is TRBJ2-2; 7 bases line up with TRBD1. CDR1 is MNHNY, CDR2 SVGAGI, per germline (reference sequence). The CDR3 runs to 17 residues. J gave up 0 bases and V 0 bases, and 4 bases lay outside the gene matches. This chain's CDR3 is CASSYSRGGANTGELFF. CDR3 DNA sequence: TGTGCCAGCAGTTACTCGAGAGGGGGCGCGAACACCGGGGAGCTGTTTTTT.

On this clonotype: A single base separates this from a much larger clone, so it may be a read error. The chain carries TRBV7-2 and TRBJ2-5; TRBD2 aligns across 12 bases. CDR1 and CDR2 from the germline V gene are SGHTA and FQGNSA. CDR3 length: 16 residues. With V trimmed by 5 bases and J by 5 bases, 9 bases remained unmatched. The DNA for the CDR3 is TGTGCCAGCAGCCGCGTCACTAGCGGGGGGAGGGAGACCCAGTACTTC. Its translation: CASSRVTSGGRETQYF.

This clonotype was counted many times. This chain links TRBV5-1 with TRBJ1-2, with D maybe TRBD1 (6 bases). There are 16 residues in the CDR3. Looked up from germline, CDR1 is SGHRS and CDR2 is YFSETQ. V lost 0 bases and J lost 2, with 14 bases in between. CDR3 amino acids: CASSLVGAGVNYGYTF. The DNA of the CDR3 is TGCGCCAGCAGCTTGGTGGGGGCGGGAGTGAACTATGGCTACACCTTC.

V and J are TRBV7-2 and TRBJ2-5; 9 positions agree with TRBD2. The CDR3 contains 15 residues. Germline assignment: CDR1 SGHTA and CDR2 FQGNSA. V trimming: 5 bases; J trimming: 4 bases; junction bases outside the gene matches: 8. In DNA form, the CDR3 reads TGTGCCAGCAGCCCGCGGGAGGGCCTCGGAGAGACCCAGTACTTC. It encodes CASSPREGLGETQYF.